The sequence of this T cell receptor (beta chain) was determined in a study of PD-1 blockade in mismatch repair-deficient tumors. All patients were mismatch repair deficient, assessed by either PCR or immunohistochemistry. The germline V gene encodes CDR1 SGHDT and CDR2 YYEEEE. The CDR3 loop spans 16 amino acids. The J segment lost 5 bases and the V segment lost 0 bases, leaving 5 bases of the junction unmatched. Repertoires were generated with immunoSEQ multiplex PCR, while TCRdb's copy carries only in-frame clones and drops some. The sample has about 79,000 clones, 80% to 90% seen once. The V and J genes are TRBV5-6 and TRBJ2-2; 9 bases agree with TRBD2. The receptor comes from an adult with mismatch repair-deficient cancer. The specimen was peripheral blood, collected 44 weeks after starting pembrolizumab. The CDR3 protein is CASSLEGGRGTGELFF. CDR3 DNA: TGTGCCAGCAGCTTGGAAGGCGGGAGGGGGACCGGGGAGCTGTTTTTT.